Included here is one T cell receptor beta chain sequence, with context. Its antigen remains unidentified. The data were produced by immunoSEQ multiplex PCR, yet TCRdb's version contains in-frame clones alone and is incomplete. The sample has 25,000 to 35,000 clones, roughly two thirds seen once. After expansion with viral peptide pools in the ViraFEST assay, antigen-specific CD4+ T cells were sequenced. Isolating CD4+ T cells followed approximately 10 days of culture. With 7.5 to 10 ug/ml peptides and roughly 9.4 IU/ml IL-2, some 2 million PBMC per well were cultured. This entry is derived from a study of vaccination effects on CD4 cells after COVID-19. The CDR3 extends over 14 amino acids. After removal of 1 base from V and 9 bases from J, the junction contained 3 bases not matched to a gene. Germline loops: CDR1 MGHRA, CDR2 YSYEKL.

This TCR derives from a human donor who received a COVID-19 vaccine. The chain has TRBV4-1 and TRBJ1-6; 7 positions match TRBD1. Sample: CD4+ T cells from PBMCs cultured with HCoV-229E spike peptides, taken before COVID-19 vaccination. This chain's CDR3 is CASSQGQGVSPLHF. Here the CDR3 DNA reads TGCGCCAGCAGCCAAGGACAGGGAGTTTCACCCCTCCACTTT.